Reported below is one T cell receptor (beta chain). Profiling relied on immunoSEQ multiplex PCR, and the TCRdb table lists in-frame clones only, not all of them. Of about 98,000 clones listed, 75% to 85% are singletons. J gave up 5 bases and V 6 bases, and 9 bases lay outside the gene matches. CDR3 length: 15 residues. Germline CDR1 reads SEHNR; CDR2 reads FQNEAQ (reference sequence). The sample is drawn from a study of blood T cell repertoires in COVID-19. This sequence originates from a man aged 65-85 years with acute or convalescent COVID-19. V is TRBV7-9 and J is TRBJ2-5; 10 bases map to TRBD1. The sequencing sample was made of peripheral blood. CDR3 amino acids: CASSRGTGAGETQYF. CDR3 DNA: TGTGCCAGCAGTAGAGGGACAGGGGCAGGGGAGACCCAGTACTTC. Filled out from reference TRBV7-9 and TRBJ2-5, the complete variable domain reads DTGVSQNPRHKITKRGQNVTFRCDPISEHNRLYWYRQTLGQGPEFLTYFQNEAQLEKSRLLSDRFSAERPKGSFSTLEIQRTEQGDSAMYLCASSRGTGAGETQYFGPGTRLLVL.